The clone carrying this TCR beta chain has ten or more counts. The antigen remains unidentified. The entry originates in a study of T-cell reconstitution after alpha-beta-depleted transplantation in children. Points from the study as a whole: Once a year had passed after transplant, T-cell counts and diversity came mostly from newly produced T cells.

In germline, CDR1 is SGHVS, CDR2 FQNEAQ. The CDR3 runs 13 residues. Between the trimmed V and J ends, which lost 5 bases and 5 bases, there was a span of 10 bases. This sample's TCRbeta library carried unique molecular identifier barcodes. From the PCR reads, TCRdb called clonotypes with MiXCR, one entry per CDR3 protein. This table holds nearly 250,000 distinct CDR3 sequences, 6.5% to 9% found once. The V call is TRBV7-8, the J call TRBJ1-5; a weak D match, TRBD1 (6 bases). The sample was PBMCs, mostly from graft donor cells, taken 180 days after TCRalphabeta/CD19-depleted stem cell transplant. The source is a male patient younger than 18 who had a stem cell transplant for acute lymphoblastic leukemia, so the T cells may come from the graft donor. The CDR3 reads CASSQEGDQPQHF. In nucleotides, the CDR3 is TGTGCCAGCAGCCAGGAGGGGGATCAGCCCCAGCATTTT.